The 7 T cell receptor beta chains reported below all come from one sample, sequenced in a study of shared clonotypes between healthy human individuals. Measured with immunoSEQ multiplex PCR; TCRdb has only the in-frame clones, and not every one. The sample has about 1,900,000 clones, approximately 95% seen once; the top ten hold 1.2%. Cells designated naive CD8 were CD45RO-negative and were positively selected for CCR7, with terminally differentiated effector memory CD45RA+ cells excluded. The sample comprised naive CD8+ T cells sorted from blood. These receptors all come from a man aged 18 to 30 in good health.

The chain uses TRBV7-6 and TRBJ2-2; D gene ambiguous. The V gene's germline CDR1 is SGHVS and CDR2 FNYEAQ. V was trimmed by 1 base and J by 0 bases, leaving 12 bases between them. This CDR3 has 17 residues. The CDR3 sequence: CASSLDIEATNTGELFF. DNA of the CDR3: TGTGCCAGCAGCTTAGATATCGAGGCCACGAACACCGGGGAGCTGTTTTTT.

The sample holds one count of this clone. The chain employs TRBV25-1 and TRBJ2-5, with D perhaps assigned TRBD1 or TRBD2 (5 bases each). Trimming shortened V by 6 bases and J by 5 bases, and 13 bases separated the two germline ends. Germline V CDR1 and CDR2: MGHDK, SYGVNS. This CDR3 is built from 13 residues. CDR3 sequence (DNA): TGTGCCAGCAGCCCGGGGCCCGGGGAGACCCAGTACTTC. It translates to CASSPGPGETQYF. Combining the CDR3 with reference TRBV25-1 and TRBJ2-5 gives the whole variable domain EADIYQTPRYLVIGTGKKITLECSQTMGHDKMYWYQQDPGMELHLIHYSYGVNSTEKGDLSSESTVSRIRTEHFPLTLESARPSHTSQYLCASSPGPGETQYFGPGTRLLVL.

The J gene is TRBJ1-1, the V gene TRBV15; 8 nucleotides line up with TRBD1. Trimming took 0 bases from V and 5 from J; bases not matched to a gene: 5. Germline V CDR1 and CDR2: LNHNV, YYDKDF (reference sequence). The length of the CDR3 is 15 residues. As DNA, the CDR3 is TGTGCCACCAGCAGAGACAGGGGGCAGGGAACTGAAGCTTTCTTT. Residues: CATSRDRGQGTEAFF.

Worth noting for this clone: Other DNA sequences from this sample encode an identical CDR3 as well. The CDR3 region has the DNA TGTGCCAGCAGCCTCCTTTCCGGAAACACCATATATTTT. The encoded protein is CASSLLSGNTIYF. This chain uses TRBV7-9 with TRBJ1-3, with D unresolved. This CDR3 has 13 residues. Trimming took off 5 bases at V and 4 bases at J, with 9 bases between the two ends. The germline CDR1 and CDR2 sequences are SEHNR and FQNEAQ (reference sequence).

The chain joins TRBV27 to TRBJ2-7, with 7 bases lining up with TRBD2. The V segment lost 6 bases and the J segment 3 bases; nucleotides outside the gene matches: 11. Germline V gives CDR1 MNHEY, CDR2 SMNVEV (reference sequence). The CDR3 is made up of 15 amino acids. The CDR3 coding sequence is TGTGCCAGCAGCCACCCCGGGGGAGGGTTCTACGAGCAGTACTTC. It encodes CASSHPGGGFYEQYF.

The rearrangement joins TRBV11-2 to TRBJ2-7; 7 nucleotides line up with TRBD2. The germline V gene has CDR1 SGHAT and CDR2 FQNNGV. The trim removed 3 bases at V and 0 bases at J, leaving 5 bases unmatched. This CDR3 spans 15 amino acids. DNA for the CDR3: TGTGCCAGCAGCTTTGGAGCGGGACTCTCCTACGAGCAGTACTTC. Residues: CASSFGAGLSYEQYF.

The chain has TRBV6-1 and TRBJ2-6; D might be TRBD1 (6 bases). V shed 2 bases and J shed 0 bases, with 11 bases lying between them. Looked up from germline, CDR1 is MNHNS and CDR2 is SASEGT. This CDR3 spans 17 amino acids. The CDR3 loop is CASSERTALSGANVLTF. CDR3 coding DNA: TGTGCCAGCAGTGAACGGACAGCGCTCTCTGGGGCCAACGTCCTGACTTTC.